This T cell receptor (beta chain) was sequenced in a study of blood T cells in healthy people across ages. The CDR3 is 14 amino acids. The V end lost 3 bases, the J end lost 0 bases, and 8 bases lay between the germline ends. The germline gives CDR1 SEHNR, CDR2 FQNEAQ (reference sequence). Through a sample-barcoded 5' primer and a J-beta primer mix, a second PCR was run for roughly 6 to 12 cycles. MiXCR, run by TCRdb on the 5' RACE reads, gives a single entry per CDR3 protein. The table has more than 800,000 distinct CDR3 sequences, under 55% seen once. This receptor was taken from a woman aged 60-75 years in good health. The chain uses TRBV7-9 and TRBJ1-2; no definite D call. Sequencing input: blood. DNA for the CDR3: TGTGCCAGCAGCTTTAACTCAGCTAACTATGGCTACACCTTC. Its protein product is CASSFNSANYGYTF.